This TCR beta chain stems from a study of glioma-infiltrating T cells. Notes on the study in general: Gliomas, especially low-grade, showed above-expected tissue-blood divergence; non-neoplastic patients showed below.

Using RNA template, CDR3s of TCR alpha and beta were amplified with iRepertoire arm-PCR. For one-step reverse transcription and amplification, about 85-400 ng of tissue mRNA or PBMC total RNA was used. TCRdb reprocessed the multiplex PCR reads via MiXCR and lists one record per CDR3 protein. The sample has about 93,000 distinct CDR3 sequences; roughly 40% are singletons. CDR1 SGHRS and CDR2 YFSETQ come from the germline V gene. Trimming stripped 1 base from V and 6 bases from J, with 17 bases between. There are 15 residues in the CDR3. This clonotype was recorded a few times. The antigen remains unidentified.

The chain carries TRBV5-1 and TRBJ2-7; TRBD1 is a possible D gene (5 bases). The sequence was obtained from a human donor with low-grade glioma or glioblastoma, undergoing nonglioma brain surgery, or in good health (not recorded which). The specimen sequenced was glioma tissue, nonneoplastic brain tissue, or PBMCs (not recorded which). DNA of the CDR3: TGCGCCAGCAGCTTGCGGCAGGGCCCGGGCGGCGAGCAGTACTTC. It specifies CASSLRQGPGGEQYF. Looking up the rest from reference TRBV5-1 and TRBJ2-7 gives the full variable domain: KAGVTQTPRYLIKTRGQQVTLSCSPISGHRSVSWYQQTPGQGLQFLFEYFSETQRNKGNFPGRFSGRQFSNSRSEMNVSTLELGDSALYLCASSLRQGPGGEQYFGPGTRLTVT.